This is a list of T cell receptor beta chains from one sample in a study of blood T cell repertoires in COVID-19. TCRdb's copy holds only in-frame clones and misses some; the assay was immunoSEQ multiplex PCR. The table has about 220,000 clones, around 89% seen once. The specimen sequenced was PBMCs or T cells enriched from blood (not recorded which). Every receptor here comes from a woman younger than 30 in a cohort exposed to, infected with or recovered from COVID-19 (not recorded which). CDR3s include the opening cysteine and the closing phenylalanine or tryptophan. Each record gives: CDR3 length, V gene, clone size, CDR3 protein. The size field is filled for only some rows; it gives once, few, many or a size class.

cdr3_length: 14; v_call: TRBV15; clone_size: -; cdr3_aa: CATSRDIREAEAFF
cdr3_length: 13; v_call: TRBV6-4; clone_size: -; cdr3_aa: CASRQGFAYGYTF
cdr3_length: 15; v_call: TRBV13; clone_size: -; cdr3_aa: CASRTGVWGHTEAFF
cdr3_length: 13; v_call: TRBV5-4; clone_size: -; cdr3_aa: CASSLAGTGELFF
cdr3_length: 13; v_call: TRBV7-3; clone_size: -; cdr3_aa: CASSSGDSYGYTF
cdr3_length: 12; v_call: TRBV2; clone_size: -; cdr3_aa: CASPGGDNTIYF
cdr3_length: 13; v_call: TRBV5-6; clone_size: -; cdr3_aa: CASSVSDTGELFF
cdr3_length: 17; v_call: TRBV30; clone_size: -; cdr3_aa: CAWRSGEGLSSYNEQFF
cdr3_length: 15; v_call: TRBV7-9; clone_size: -; cdr3_aa: CASSSPGAANYGYTF
cdr3_length: 13; v_call: TRBV5-1; clone_size: -; cdr3_aa: CASSLGTDNEQFF
cdr3_length: 13; v_call: TRBV12-3/TRBV12-4; clone_size: -; cdr3_aa: CASSRTAGQPQHF
cdr3_length: 15; v_call: TRBV7-9; clone_size: -; cdr3_aa: CASSLGTGENTEAFF
cdr3_length: 12; v_call: TRBV6-5; clone_size: -; cdr3_aa: CASMGGVEVLFF
cdr3_length: 13; v_call: TRBV29-1; clone_size: -; cdr3_aa: CSVARQGSTEAFF
cdr3_length: 15; v_call: TRBV5-1; clone_size: -; cdr3_aa: CASSLAGQVQDTQYF
cdr3_length: 14; v_call: TRBV3-1/TRBV3-2; clone_size: once; cdr3_aa: CASRQGATNTEAFF
cdr3_length: 15; v_call: TRBV5-4; clone_size: -; cdr3_aa: CASSPPPGTGYGYTF
cdr3_length: 17; v_call: TRBV7-9; clone_size: -; cdr3_aa: CASSLALTSGETDTQYF
cdr3_length: 15; v_call: TRBV11-2; clone_size: -; cdr3_aa: CASSLTRVDSRTIYF
cdr3_length: 16; v_call: TRBV5-5; clone_size: -; cdr3_aa: CASSLGTGQGFNEQFF
cdr3_length: 15; v_call: TRBV5-8; clone_size: -; cdr3_aa: CASSFGQGRNQPQHF
cdr3_length: 15; v_call: TRBV2; clone_size: -; cdr3_aa: CASSDLGQGNTEAFF
cdr3_length: 15; v_call: TRBV5-1; clone_size: -; cdr3_aa: CASSSVTGGYYGYTF
cdr3_length: 15; v_call: TRBV24-1; clone_size: once; cdr3_aa: CATSDNTGIDQPQHF